There are many counts of the clone carrying this T cell receptor (beta chain). This record belongs to a study of blood T cell repertoires in COVID-19. About the research overall: Specimens from acute and convalescent COVID-19 originated in the United States, Italy and Spain.

Assay used: immunoSEQ multiplex PCR; TCRdb lists only in-frame clones, some missing. The sample records hundreds of thousands of clones, 87% being singletons. The germline gives CDR1 MNHEY, CDR2 SVGEGT. The junction had 2 bases not matched to a gene; V was cut back by 0 bases and J by 7 bases. The length of the CDR3 is 14 residues. The chain joins TRBV6-2 or TRBV6-3 to TRBJ2-2; 7 nucleotides match TRBD2. Sample: peripheral blood. This receptor was identified in a man between 18 and 35 years old with active or convalescent COVID-19. The CDR3 nucleotides are TGTGCCAGCAGTTACTCTACTAGCGTCGGGGAGCTGTTTTTT. This codes for CASSYSTSVGELFF.